These T cell receptor beta chains were read from a single sample in a study of blood T cell repertoires in COVID-19. Measured with immunoSEQ multiplex PCR; TCRdb has only the in-frame clones, and not every one. The table includes approximately 470,000 clones, 87% detected once. The sample consisted of PBMCs or T cells enriched from blood (not recorded which). The receptors stem from a woman aged 18-30 years who had recovered from COVID-19. The CDR3 runs from the conserved cysteine through the conserved F or W. The D gene is left open where the match is weak. Expanded clones get a size class; other rows say once, few or many, or leave the size out.

v_call	clone_size	d_call	j_call	cdr3_nt	cdr3_aa
TRBV30	.	TRBD2	TRBJ2-3	TGTGCCTGGAGTGTACCCCGAGCGGGGGGCACAGATACGCAGTATTTT	CAWSVPRAGGTDTQYF
TRBV10-3	.	.	TRBJ1-1	TGTGCCAGCAGGCGGGGGGGCACGGACACTGAAGCTTTCTTT	CASRRGGTDTEAFF
TRBV30	few	TRBD1	TRBJ1-1	TGTGCCTGGAGCAACAGGGGCAGTGAGGGCACTGAAGCTTTCTTT	CAWSNRGSEGTEAFF
TRBV5-1	.	.	TRBJ2-5	TGCGCCAGCAGCCCTGGGGCAGAGACCCAGTACTTC	CASSPGAETQYF
TRBV25-1	.	.	TRBJ1-2	TGTGCCAGCAGTATGACAGGCTATGGCTACACCTTC	CASSMTGYGYTF
TRBV5-4	.	.	TRBJ1-2	TGTGCCAGCAGCTTGGATCTGGGCCTTTATGGCTACACCTTC	CASSLDLGLYGYTF
TRBV3-1/TRBV3-2	.	.	TRBJ2-5	TGTGCCAGCAGCCTCCGAGGGGGAGAGACCCAGTACTTC	CASSLRGGETQYF
TRBV11-3	.	.	TRBJ1-5	TGTGCCAGCAGCCTTAGAGGGGTGGACGGGGGACCTAGCAATCAGCCCCAGCATTTT	CASSLRGVDGGPSNQPQHF
TRBV5-6	.	TRBD1	TRBJ1-2	TGTGCCAGCAGCTTGGGACAGGGGTCCTATGGCTACACCTTC	CASSLGQGSYGYTF
TRBV2	.	.	TRBJ2-2	TGTGCCAGCAGGGAGGACACCGGGGAGCTGTTTTTT	CASREDTGELFF
TRBV23-1	.	TRBD2	TRBJ2-7	TGCGCCAGCAGTCTTTTTCCCCCTCATTCTCGGCTGACGGGACTAGCGGGTTACGAGCAGTACTTC	CASSLFPPHSRLTGLAGYEQYF
TRBV10-3	.	TRBD2	TRBJ2-7	TGTGCCATCAGCCAGCGGGACGGTACCTACGAGCAGTACTTC	CAISQRDGTYEQYF
TRBV28	.	TRBD1	TRBJ2-2	TGTGCCAGCAGCCTTGAGACAGGGTTGTTCACCGGGGAGCTGTTTTTT	CASSLETGLFTGELFF
TRBV11-2	.	TRBD2	TRBJ2-1	TGTGCCAGCAGCTTAATTCGGGGGGGTGGACATGAGCAGTTCTTC	CASSLIRGGGHEQFF
TRBV6-4	.	.	TRBJ1-1	TGTGCCAGCAGCAGGGAAAGAAACACTGAAGCTTTCTTT	CASSRERNTEAFF
TRBV24-1	once	.	TRBJ2-5	TGTGCCACCAGTGATTTACTGGGGGGAGAGACCCAGTACTTC	CATSDLLGGETQYF
TRBV20-1	.	.	TRBJ1-2	TGCAGTGCTAGTTCGGGGGCTAACTATGGCTACACCTTC	CSASSGANYGYTF
TRBV20-1	.	.	TRBJ1-2	TGCAGCCCCTCCGCAGGGGATTTGTGGACCTTC	CSPSAGDLWTF
TRBV7-3	.	.	TRBJ1-1	TGTGCCAGCAGCCTCGAGTTGAACACTGAAGCTTTCTTT	CASSLELNTEAFF
TRBV10-2	.	.	TRBJ2-5	TGCGCCAGCAGTGACTTGGGGGGAGAGACCCAGTACTTC	CASSDLGGETQYF
TRBV4-1	.	.	TRBJ2-3	TGCGCCAGCAGCCAAGGGCGGGCGAGGATTGGGGGGGATACGCAGTATTTT	CASSQGRARIGGDTQYF
TRBV21-1	.	.	TRBJ1-2	TGTGCCAGCAGCGGCGGGGTCCGGGGTCACTATGGCTACACCTTC	CASSGGVRGHYGYTF
TRBV7-9	.	TRBD1	TRBJ1-1	TGTGCCAGCAGCGTAGGGACAGGAGAGGCTGAAGCTTTCTTT	CASSVGTGEAEAFF
TRBV30	once	TRBD1	TRBJ1-5	TGTGCCTGTCAGGACAGGGACAATCAGCCCCAGCATTTT	CACQDRDNQPQHF
TRBV11-2	.	.	TRBJ1-1	TGTGCCAGCAGCTTAGATCGAAGAGCCATGAACACTGAAGCTTTCTTT	CASSLDRRAMNTEAFF
TRBV11-2	.	TRBD2	TRBJ2-5	TGTGCCAGCAGCTTAGGGGGGGGAGGTTTAGAGACCCAGTACTTC	CASSLGGGGLETQYF
TRBV6-5	.	.	TRBJ1-1	TGTGCCAGCAGTTACTCGTGGAGGAACACTGAAGCTTTCTTT	CASSYSWRNTEAFF
TRBV5-5	.	.	TRBJ1-2	TGTGCCAGCAGCTTGGGGCCGGGGATGAATGGCTACACCTTC	CASSLGPGMNGYTF
TRBV7-9	.	TRBD1	TRBJ2-5	TGTGCCAGCAGCGTAACAGGGGAAGGGACCCAGTACTTC	CASSVTGEGTQYF
TRBV19	.	.	TRBJ1-6	TGTGCCAGTAGCTCACAGGGCTATTATAATTCACCCCTCCACTTT	CASSSQGYYNSPLHF
TRBV7-3	.	TRBD2	TRBJ2-4	TGTGCCAGCAGCCTTGGGACTAGCGGGAGTGGTGACATTCAGTACTTC	CASSLGTSGSGDIQYF
TRBV6-1	.	.	TRBJ1-1	TGTGCCAGCAGTGAAGGGCGGGGGTCGGATGAAGCTTTCTTT	CASSEGRGSDEAFF
TRBV2	.	TRBD1	TRBJ1-1	TGTGCCAGCAGAGGTTTCGGACAGGACGGGGCTGAAGCTTTCTTT	CASRGFGQDGAEAFF
TRBV18	.	TRBD1	TRBJ1-1	TGTGCCAGCTCACGGGGACAGGGGGCGAACACTGAAGCTTTCTTT	CASSRGQGANTEAFF
TRBV18	.	TRBD1	TRBJ2-7	TGTGCCAGCTCACACAGGGACAGGGGTAACCACGAGCAGTACTTC	CASSHRDRGNHEQYF
TRBV5-1	.	.	TRBJ1-2	TGCGCCAGCAGCTTAGAGGTTTTATCATACAACTATGGCTACACCTTC	CASSLEVLSYNYGYTF
TRBV5-1	.	TRBD1	TRBJ1-4	TGCGCCAGCAGCTTAGGACAGGAAAATGAAAAACTGTTTTTT	CASSLGQENEKLFF
TRBV5-8	.	.	TRBJ1-5	TGTGCCAGCACCTACGGGGAATTAAGTCAGCCCCAGCATTTT	CASTYGELSQPQHF
TRBV28	.	.	TRBJ1-2	TGTGCCAGCAGTTTGATCCAGGGAATGTCTAACTATGGCTACACCTTC	CASSLIQGMSNYGYTF
TRBV6-5	.	TRBD1	TRBJ2-1	TGTGCCAGCAGCCTGACAGGGGCGGGGTACAATGAGCAGTTCTTC	CASSLTGAGYNEQFF
TRBV7-8	.	TRBD1	TRBJ1-6	TGTGCCAGCAGCTTCGCAGGGGGATATAATTCACCCCTCCACTTT	CASSFAGGYNSPLHF
TRBV7-2	.	.	TRBJ1-2	TGTGCCAGCAGCTTACAGGACTTCTATGGCTACACCTTC	CASSLQDFYGYTF
TRBV5-5	.	TRBD2	TRBJ2-5	TGTGCCAGCAGCTCCAACGGACTAGCGGGAGAGACCCAGTACTTC	CASSSNGLAGETQYF
TRBV30	.	.	TRBJ1-5	TGTGCCTGGAGTGTGGGAGGGAAAAAGCCCCAGCATTTT	CAWSVGGKKPQHF
TRBV5-1	.	.	TRBJ1-2	TGCGCCAGCAGCGGGGCGGGGGATGCTTATGGCTACACCTTC	CASSGAGDAYGYTF
TRBV27	.	.	TRBJ1-1	TGTGCCAGCAGTACCTTGAGGCAAAATCAGGGCACTGAAGCTTTCTTT	CASSTLRQNQGTEAFF
TRBV5-4	.	.	TRBJ1-2	TGTGCCAGCAGCAACCGGGACAACGACTACACCTTC	CASSNRDNDYTF
TRBV5-1	once	TRBD1	TRBJ1-3	TGCGCCAGCAGCCGCGACAGGGAAGCTGGAAACACCATATATTTT	CASSRDREAGNTIYF
TRBV27	few	.	TRBJ2-7	TGTGCCAGCAGTCCAACGGGACACACCTACGAGCAGTACTTC	CASSPTGHTYEQYF
TRBV28	.	TRBD1	TRBJ1-5	TGTGCCAGCAGACTACAGGGGAGTCAGCCCCAGCATTTT	CASRLQGSQPQHF
TRBV7-2	.	.	TRBJ1-3	TGTGCCAGCAGCTTAGAGCGGGCGAATGGAAACACCATATATTTT	CASSLERANGNTIYF
TRBV12-5	.	.	TRBJ2-6	TGTGCTAGTGGTTTGGGAGGGTCGGTCTCTGGGGCCAACGTCCTGACTTTC	CASGLGGSVSGANVLTF
TRBV3-1/TRBV3-2	once	TRBD2	TRBJ2-1	TGTGCCAGCAGCCAACTAGCGGGGGGGTACAATGAGCAGTTCTTC	CASSQLAGGYNEQFF
TRBV6-5	few	.	TRBJ1-6	TGTGCCAGCAGGGACAGCAAATTGGGGAATTCACCCCTCCACTTT	CASRDSKLGNSPLHF
TRBV5-8	.	.	TRBJ1-2	TGTGCCAGCAGCTTGAACGGGTATTACTATGGCTACACCTTC	CASSLNGYYYGYTF